This TCR beta chain was recorded in a study of T cell repertoires in cytomegalovirus infection. One entry per CDR3 protein results from TCRdb running MiXCR on the reads. This sample yields about 250,000 distinct CDR3 sequences, of which under 8.5% are seen a single time; 5.5% to 6.5% belongs to the top ten. This clonotype was recorded at least ten times. Germline V CDR1 and CDR2: SQVTM, ANQGSEA. The CDR3 covers 13 residues. V lost 4 bases and J 8 bases, leaving 16 bases between the germline ends. This TCR was recovered from a human donor in good health (CMV status not recorded). Some clones in this sample may be carry-over from other donors' samples. The material sequenced was PBMCs. The rearrangement joins TRBV29-1 to TRBJ2-3; perhaps D is TRBD1 or TRBD2 (5 bases each). CDR3 DNA sequence: TGCAGCGTTGGACGGGGCGCCCCCGGTACGCAGTATTTT. Translation: CSVGRGAPGTQYF.